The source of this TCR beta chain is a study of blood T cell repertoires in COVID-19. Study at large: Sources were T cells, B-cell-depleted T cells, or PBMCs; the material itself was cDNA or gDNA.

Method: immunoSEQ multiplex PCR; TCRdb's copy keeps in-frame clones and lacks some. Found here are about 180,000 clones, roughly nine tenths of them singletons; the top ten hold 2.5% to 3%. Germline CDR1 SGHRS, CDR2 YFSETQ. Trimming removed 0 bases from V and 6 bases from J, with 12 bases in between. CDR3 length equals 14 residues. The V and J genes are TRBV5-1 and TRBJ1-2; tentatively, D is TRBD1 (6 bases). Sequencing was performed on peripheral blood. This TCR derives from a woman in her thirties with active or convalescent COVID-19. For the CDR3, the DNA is TGCGCCAGCAGCTTGGGCGGGGGCGCAAATGGCTACACCTTC. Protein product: CASSLGGGANGYTF.